Listed below are T cell receptor beta chains from one sample, sequenced in a study of STAT5B mutations in CD4+ large granular lymphocyte leukemia. Here immunoSEQ multiplex PCR was the method, and the copy in TCRdb shows in-frame clones only, minus some. The table records around 20,000 clones, approximately 71% of them present only once. Material for sequencing was CD4+ T cells from blood buffy coats. These receptors were collected from a human donor in good health. Both conserved end residues are part of each CDR3. A D gene is named only where the DNA matches it firmly. Clone size is stated in some rows and not others, as once, few, many or a class when expanded.

j_call cdr3_length clone_size d_call v_call cdr3_aa cdr3_nt
TRBJ2-2 13 . . TRBV19 CASRITGTGELFF TGTGCCAGTAGGATTACAGGCACCGGGGAGCTGTTTTTT
TRBJ2-2 15 . TRBD2 TRBV6-1 CASSEPSGNTGELFF TGTGCCAGCAGTGAACCTAGCGGGAACACCGGGGAGCTGTTTTTT
TRBJ2-1 16 . TRBD1 TRBV6-1 CASSERRGQAANEQFF TGTGCCAGCAGTGAAAGGAGGGGACAGGCGGCCAATGAGCAGTTCTTC
TRBJ2-1 15 . TRBD1 TRBV7-2 CASSLLPGQYNEQFF TGTGCCAGCAGCTTACTGCCGGGACAGTACAATGAGCAGTTCTTC
TRBJ2-3 12 . TRBD2 TRBV10-3 CATGLERDTPYF TGTGCCACAGGACTAGAGAGGGATACGCCGTATTTT
TRBJ1-6 13 . . TRBV27 CASSPLAGGPWHF TGTGCCAGCAGTCCGTTAGCTGGGGGGCCTTGGCACTTT
TRBJ2-7 16 . . TRBV19 CASSISGTSISYEQYF TGTGCCAGTAGTATATCTGGAACTAGCATCTCCTACGAGCAGTACTTC
TRBJ1-1 13 . TRBD1 TRBV30 CAWSVQGRTEAFF TGTGCCTGGAGTGTACAGGGGCGTACTGAAGCTTTCTTT
TRBJ2-3 15 once . TRBV6-5 CASSYRGFSTDTQYF TGTGCCAGCAGTTACCGAGGTTTCAGCACAGATACGCAGTATTTT
TRBJ2-1 14 . TRBD2 TRBV19 CASSSSGSFVEQFF TGTGCCAGTAGTAGTAGCGGGAGTTTTGTTGAGCAGTTCTTC
TRBJ2-3 17 . TRBD2 TRBV13 CASSLRASGRGTDTQYF TGTGCCAGCAGCTTACGGGCCAGCGGGAGGGGCACAGATACGCAGTATTTT
TRBJ1-5 12 . . TRBV15 CATSRDVQPQHF TGTGCCACCAGCAGAGATGTCCAGCCCCAGCATTTT
TRBJ2-7 13 few . TRBV19 CASSPGDLYEQYF TGTGCCAGTAGTCCCGGAGACTTGTACGAGCAGTACTTC
TRBJ2-5 15 . . TRBV28 CASRGEVLYQETQYF TGTGCCAGCAGAGGGGAGGTCTTGTACCAAGAGACCCAGTACTTC
TRBJ2-2 15 . . TRBV10-3 CAIGRVGVDTGELFF TGTGCCATCGGTCGGGTGGGGGTTGACACCGGGGAGCTGTTTTTT
TRBJ2-7 12 once . TRBV5-6 CASSLVPYEQYF TGTGCCAGCAGCTTGGTCCCCTACGAGCAGTACTTC
TRBJ1-1 15 . . TRBV11-3 CASSLRDWGNTEAFF TGTGCCAGCAGCTTACGCGATTGGGGGAACACTGAAGCTTTCTTT
TRBJ2-7 14 . TRBD1 TRBV6-1 CASSEKGASYEQYF TGTGCCAGCAGTGAAAAGGGGGCCTCCTACGAGCAGTACTTC